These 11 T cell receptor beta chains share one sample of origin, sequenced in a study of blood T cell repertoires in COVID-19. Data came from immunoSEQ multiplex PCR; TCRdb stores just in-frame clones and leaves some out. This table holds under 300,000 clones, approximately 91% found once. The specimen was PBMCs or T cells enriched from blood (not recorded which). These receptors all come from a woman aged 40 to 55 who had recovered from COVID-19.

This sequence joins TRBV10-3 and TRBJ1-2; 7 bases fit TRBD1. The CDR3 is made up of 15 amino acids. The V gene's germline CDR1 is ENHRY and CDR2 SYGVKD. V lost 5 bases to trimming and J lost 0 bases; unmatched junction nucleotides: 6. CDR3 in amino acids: CAISFGQGANYGYTF. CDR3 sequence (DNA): TGTGCCATCAGTTTTGGGCAGGGGGCTAACTATGGCTACACCTTC.

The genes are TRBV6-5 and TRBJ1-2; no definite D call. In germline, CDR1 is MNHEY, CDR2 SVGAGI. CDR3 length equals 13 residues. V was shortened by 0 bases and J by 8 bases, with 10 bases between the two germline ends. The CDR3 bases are TGTGCCAGCAGTTACTCTTTGCGGGAGGGCTACACCTTC. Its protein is CASSYSLREGYTF.

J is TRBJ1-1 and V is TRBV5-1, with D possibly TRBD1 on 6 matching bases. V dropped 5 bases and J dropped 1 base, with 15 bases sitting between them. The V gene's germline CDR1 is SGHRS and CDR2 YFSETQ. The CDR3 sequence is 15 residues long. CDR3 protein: CASRRPGTTNTEAFF. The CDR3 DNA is TGCGCCAGCAGACGACCCGGGACAACGAACACTGAAGCTTTCTTT. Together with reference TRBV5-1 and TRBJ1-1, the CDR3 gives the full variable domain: KAGVTQTPRYLIKTRGQQVTLSCSPISGHRSVSWYQQTPGQGLQFLFEYFSETQRNKGNFPGRFSGRQFSNSRSEMNVSTLELGDSALYLCASRRPGTTNTEAFFGQGTRLTVV.

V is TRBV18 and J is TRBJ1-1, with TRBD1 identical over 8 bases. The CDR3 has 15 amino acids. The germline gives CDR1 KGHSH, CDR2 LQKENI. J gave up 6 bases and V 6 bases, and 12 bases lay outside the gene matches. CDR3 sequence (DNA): TGTGCCAGCTCTCACCTTAAGGACAGGGACGCTGAAGCTTTCTTT. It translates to CASSHLKDRDAEAFF. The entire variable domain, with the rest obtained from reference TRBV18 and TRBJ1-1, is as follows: NAGVMQNPRHLVRRRGQEARLRCSPMKGHSHVYWYRQLPEEGLKFMVYLQKENIIDESGMPKERFSAEFPKEGPSILRIQQVVRGDSAAYFCASSHLKDRDAEAFFGQGTRLTVV.

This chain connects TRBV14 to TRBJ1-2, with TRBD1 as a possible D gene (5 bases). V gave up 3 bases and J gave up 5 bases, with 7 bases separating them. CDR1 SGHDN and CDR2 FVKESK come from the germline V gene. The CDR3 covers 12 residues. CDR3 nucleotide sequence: TGTGCCAGCAGCCAGCGGGGGTATGGCTACACCTTC. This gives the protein CASSQRGYGYTF.

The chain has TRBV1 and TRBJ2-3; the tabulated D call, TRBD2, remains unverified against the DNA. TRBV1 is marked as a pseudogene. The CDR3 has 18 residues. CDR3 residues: CTSSQDLTGRGRPDTQYF. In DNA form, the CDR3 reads TGCACCAGCAGCCAAGATTTAACTGGGCGCGGGAGACCCGATACGCAGTATTTT.

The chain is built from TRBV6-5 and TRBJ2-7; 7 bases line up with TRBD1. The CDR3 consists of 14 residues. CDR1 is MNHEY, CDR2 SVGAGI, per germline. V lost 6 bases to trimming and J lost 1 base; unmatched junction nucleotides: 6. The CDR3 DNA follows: TGTGCCAGCAGAAGGACAGGTTTTTCCTACGAGCAGTACTTC. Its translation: CASRRTGFSYEQYF.

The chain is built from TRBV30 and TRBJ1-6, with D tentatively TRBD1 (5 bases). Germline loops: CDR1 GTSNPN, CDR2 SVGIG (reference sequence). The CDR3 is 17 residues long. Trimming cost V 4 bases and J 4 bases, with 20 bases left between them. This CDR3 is CAWTIQGGYWYNSPLHF. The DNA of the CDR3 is TGTGCCTGGACGATCCAGGGAGGATATTGGTATAATTCACCCCTCCACTTT. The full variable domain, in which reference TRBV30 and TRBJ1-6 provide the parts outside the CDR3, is SQTIHQWPATLVQPVGSPLSLECTVEGTSNPNLYWYRQAAGRGLQLLFYSVGIGQISSEVPQNLSASRPQDRQFILSSKKLLLSDSGFYLCAWTIQGGYWYNSPLHFGNGTRLTVT.

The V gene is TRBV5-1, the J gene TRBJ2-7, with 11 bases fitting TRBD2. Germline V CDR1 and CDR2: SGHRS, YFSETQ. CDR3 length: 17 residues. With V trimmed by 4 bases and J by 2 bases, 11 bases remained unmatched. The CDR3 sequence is CASSPTKTSGTTYEQYF. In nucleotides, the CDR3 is TGCGCCAGCAGCCCGACCAAGACTAGCGGGACCACCTACGAGCAGTACTTC.

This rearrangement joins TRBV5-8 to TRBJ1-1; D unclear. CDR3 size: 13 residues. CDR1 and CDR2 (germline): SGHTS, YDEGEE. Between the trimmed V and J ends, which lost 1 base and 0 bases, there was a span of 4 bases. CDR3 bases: TGTGCCAGCAGCTTGAACATGAACACTGAAGCTTTCTTT. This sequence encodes CASSLNMNTEAFF. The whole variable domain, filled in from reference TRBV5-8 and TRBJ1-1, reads EAGVTQSPTHLIKTRGQQATLRCSPISGHTSVYWYQQALGLGLQFLLWYDEGEERNRGNFPPRFSGRQFPNYSSELNVNALELEDSALYLCASSLNMNTEAFFGQGTRLTVV.

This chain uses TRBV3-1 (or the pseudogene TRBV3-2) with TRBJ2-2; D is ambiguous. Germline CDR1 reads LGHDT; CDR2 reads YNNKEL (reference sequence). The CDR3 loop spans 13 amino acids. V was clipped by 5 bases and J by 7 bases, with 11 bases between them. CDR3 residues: CASSFHFDGELFF. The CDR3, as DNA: TGTGCCAGCAGCTTTCACTTTGACGGGGAGCTGTTTTTT.